A single sample gave rise to the 4 T cell receptor beta chains below, sequenced in a study of blood T cell repertoires in COVID-19. Libraries were prepared by immunoSEQ multiplex PCR; TCRdb keeps only in-frame clonotypes and omits some of them. In the table there are roughly 330,000 clones, roughly 83% of which are singletons. Sequenced input: peripheral blood. All receptors come from a woman between 45 and 65 years old with acute or convalescent COVID-19.

The J gene is TRBJ2-1, the V gene TRBV20-1; TRBD2 aligns across 14 bases. V shed 3 bases and J 9 bases; nucleotides not matched to a gene: 13. CDR1 and CDR2 (germline): DFQATT, SNEGSKA (reference sequence). The CDR3 consists of 17 residues. The CDR3 is CSASGGLAGAGYGEQFF. The CDR3 DNA is TGCAGTGCTAGTGGGGGACTAGCGGGAGCTGGGTACGGTGAGCAGTTCTTC.

V gene TRBV12-3 or TRBV12-4 combines with J gene TRBJ2-7, with D maybe TRBD1 (6 bases). This CDR3 is built from 13 residues. Trimming took 3 bases from V and 3 from J, leaving 9 bases between them. The CDR3 bases are TGTGCCAGCAGTTTGGTGACAGGCTACGAGCAGTACTTC. This codes for CASSLVTGYEQYF.

V is TRBV29-1 and J is TRBJ1-1; 9 nucleotides line up with TRBD1. V was pared by 5 bases and J by 1 base, with 2 bases of the junction left unmatched. The CDR3 covers 13 residues. Looked up from germline, CDR1 is SQVTM and CDR2 is ANQGSEA. The CDR3 DNA follows: TGCAGCGTTACGGGACAGGGGAACACTGAAGCTTTCTTT. It yields the protein CSVTGQGNTEAFF.

This clone was observed a few times. CDR3 sequence reads: CASSPTGAVYGYTF. The CDR3 bases are TGTGCCAGCAGCCCTACAGGGGCGGTCTATGGCTACACCTTC. This chain links TRBV25-1 with TRBJ1-2, with TRBD1 matching 7 bases. CDR1 is MGHDK, CDR2 SYGVNS, per germline. J was trimmed by 4 bases and V by 6 bases; bases with no gene match: 8. The CDR3 runs to 14 residues.